This T cell receptor (beta chain) was sequenced during a study of cytomegalovirus exposure and HLA in healthy donors. Study results and caveats: Presence/absence analyses assumed roughly uniform sequencing depth across donors. Indistinguishable V segments, including TRBV6-2 and TRBV6-3, were excluded.

Details on this clone: Its antigen remains unknown.

PCR amplification relied on 60 Vbeta primers (plus 13 Jbeta primers). Some clones are missing from TCRdb's copy, which holds only in-frame ones; the method was immunoSEQ multiplex PCR. The table shows around 110,000 clones, with over 75% occurring only once. This CDR3 is 16 amino acids long. Germline CDR1 and CDR2: LNHDA and SQIVND (reference sequence). Trimming left V 1 base short and J 1 base short, with 13 bases between. This receptor was obtained from a man under 40 in good health and CMV-seronegative. Sample: PBMCs. V is TRBV19 and J is TRBJ1-2; the D is unclear. CDR3 protein: CASSIGVWSVNYGYTF. CDR3 DNA sequence: TGTGCCAGTAGTATAGGAGTTTGGAGCGTTAACTATGGCTACACCTTC.